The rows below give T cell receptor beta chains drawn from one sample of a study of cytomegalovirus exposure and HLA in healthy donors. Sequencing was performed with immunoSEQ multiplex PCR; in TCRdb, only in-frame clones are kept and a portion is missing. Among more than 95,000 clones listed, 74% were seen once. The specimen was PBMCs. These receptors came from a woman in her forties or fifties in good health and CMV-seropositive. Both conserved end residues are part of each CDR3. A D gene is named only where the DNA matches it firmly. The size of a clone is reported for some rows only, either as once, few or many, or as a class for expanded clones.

CDR3nt: TGTGCCAGCAGGGGGGGACGTGGGCAGTCCTACGAGCAGTACTTC; CDR3aa: CASRGGRGQSYEQYF; d_gene: .; j_gene: TRBJ2-7; abundance: .; v_gene: TRBV6-1
CDR3nt: TGTGCCAGCAGCTTGGCCGGCCAGGATTATGGCGAGCAGTACTTC; CDR3aa: CASSLAGQDYGEQYF; d_gene: .; j_gene: TRBJ2-7; abundance: few; v_gene: TRBV7-2
CDR3nt: TGTGCCAGCAGCCCGGGACAGGGGGATTCCTACGAGCAGTACTTC; CDR3aa: CASSPGQGDSYEQYF; d_gene: TRBD1; j_gene: TRBJ2-7; abundance: .; v_gene: TRBV6-6
CDR3nt: TGTGCCAGCAGCTTATTATTGGCTGCAACTAATGAAAAACTGTTTTTT; CDR3aa: CASSLLLAATNEKLFF; d_gene: .; j_gene: TRBJ1-4; abundance: .; v_gene: TRBV11-2
CDR3nt: TGCGCCAGCAGCTGGACACGACAGGGTTCTGGAAACACCATATATTTT; CDR3aa: CASSWTRQGSGNTIYF; d_gene: TRBD1; j_gene: TRBJ1-3; abundance: .; v_gene: TRBV5-1
CDR3nt: TGTGCCAGCAGCTCCCGGGACAGAGTTTACGAGCAGTACTTC; CDR3aa: CASSSRDRVYEQYF; d_gene: TRBD1; j_gene: TRBJ2-7; abundance: few; v_gene: TRBV7-2
CDR3nt: TGTGCCAGCAGCGCAGGACAGGGAACCTACGAGCAGTACTTC; CDR3aa: CASSAGQGTYEQYF; d_gene: TRBD1; j_gene: TRBJ2-7; abundance: .; v_gene: TRBV9
CDR3nt: TGCGCCAGCAGCCAAGCGTTTCCCAATGAGCAGTTCTTC; CDR3aa: CASSQAFPNEQFF; d_gene: .; j_gene: TRBJ2-1; abundance: .; v_gene: TRBV4-3
CDR3nt: TGTGCCAGTAGTACGTCGAGCTATGGCTACACCTTC; CDR3aa: CASSTSSYGYTF; d_gene: .; j_gene: TRBJ1-2; abundance: .; v_gene: TRBV19
CDR3nt: TGTGCCAGCAGCGTAGAGGGACAAAACACCGGGGAGCTGTTTTTT; CDR3aa: CASSVEGQNTGELFF; d_gene: .; j_gene: TRBJ2-2; abundance: few; v_gene: TRBV9
CDR3nt: TGCAGCGCCGGACAGGGAACCTACGAGCAGTACTTC; CDR3aa: CSAGQGTYEQYF; d_gene: TRBD1; j_gene: TRBJ2-7; abundance: .; v_gene: TRBV29-1
CDR3nt: TGTGCCAGCAGTTACGCCGACAGGGCAAACGACGAGCAGTACTTC; CDR3aa: CASSYADRANDEQYF; d_gene: TRBD1; j_gene: TRBJ2-7; abundance: .; v_gene: TRBV6-5
CDR3nt: TGTGCCAGCAGACTTGGGGGGCGGGGGAAGGAGACCCAGTACTTC; CDR3aa: CASRLGGRGKETQYF; d_gene: .; j_gene: TRBJ2-5; abundance: .; v_gene: TRBV13
CDR3nt: TGTGCCAGCAGCGGATTAAGCGGGGTGGGCACAGATACGCAGTATTTT; CDR3aa: CASSGLSGVGTDTQYF; d_gene: TRBD2; j_gene: TRBJ2-3; abundance: .; v_gene: TRBV9
CDR3nt: TGCACCAGCAGTCTTCCCGGGACTAGCGGGTTCCCGGGCTCCTACAATGAGCAGTTCTTC; CDR3aa: CTSSLPGTSGFPGSYNEQFF; d_gene: .; j_gene: TRBJ2-1; abundance: .; v_gene: TRBV1
CDR3nt: TGCGCCAGCAGTCACTGGGACAATAGGGTCGGGACCCAGTACTTC; CDR3aa: CASSHWDNRVGTQYF; d_gene: .; j_gene: TRBJ2-5; abundance: .; v_gene: TRBV23-1
CDR3nt: TGTGCCAGCATTTCGGGGAGAACGAACACCGGGGAGCTGTTTTTT; CDR3aa: CASISGRTNTGELFF; d_gene: .; j_gene: TRBJ2-2; abundance: .; v_gene: TRBV2
CDR3nt: TGTGCCAGCAGCTCCGGGACTGGTACCTACGAGCAGTACTTC; CDR3aa: CASSSGTGTYEQYF; d_gene: .; j_gene: TRBJ2-7; abundance: .; v_gene: TRBV11-2
CDR3nt: TGCGCCAGCTCAATAGCGGGGGGCAATGAGCAGTTCTTC; CDR3aa: CASSIAGGNEQFF; d_gene: TRBD2; j_gene: TRBJ2-1; abundance: once; v_gene: TRBV10-1
CDR3nt: TGTGCCAGCAGGGGCCAGTCGGTCTATGGCTACACCTTC; CDR3aa: CASRGQSVYGYTF; d_gene: .; j_gene: TRBJ1-2; abundance: .; v_gene: TRBV6-6
CDR3nt: TGTGCCAGCAGCAGGGGGGGGGAGCAGTACTTC; CDR3aa: CASSRGGEQYF; d_gene: .; j_gene: TRBJ2-7; abundance: .; v_gene: TRBV5-6
CDR3nt: TGTGCCAGCAGTCTTCCAGCCAAAAACATTCAGTACTTC; CDR3aa: CASSLPAKNIQYF; d_gene: .; j_gene: TRBJ2-4; abundance: .; v_gene: TRBV28
CDR3nt: TGTGCCAGCAGCCCCAGGGCGGGGGGCAACACAGATACGCAGTATTTT; CDR3aa: CASSPRAGGNTDTQYF; d_gene: TRBD2; j_gene: TRBJ2-3; abundance: few; v_gene: TRBV7-8
CDR3nt: TGTGCCAGCTCACCCATGAGGGCCGGGGAGCTGTTTTTT; CDR3aa: CASSPMRAGELFF; d_gene: .; j_gene: TRBJ2-2; abundance: few; v_gene: TRBV18
CDR3nt: TGTGCCAGCAGTCCTACCCGACTAGCGGAGGTAGAAAGCTCCTACAATGAGCAGTTCTTC; CDR3aa: CASSPTRLAEVESSYNEQFF; d_gene: TRBD2; j_gene: TRBJ2-1; abundance: .; v_gene: TRBV28
CDR3nt: TGTGCCAGCAGCCGATCACAGGGTAGCAATCAGCCCCAGCATTTT; CDR3aa: CASSRSQGSNQPQHF; d_gene: .; j_gene: TRBJ1-5; abundance: .; v_gene: TRBV6-5
CDR3nt: TGTGCCAGCAGGACAGGGTTCGATGAGCAGTTCTTC; CDR3aa: CASRTGFDEQFF; d_gene: TRBD1; j_gene: TRBJ2-1; abundance: .; v_gene: TRBV27
CDR3nt: TGTGCCAGTAGCCCCGCGGGACTAGGCTACAATGAGCAGTTCTTC; CDR3aa: CASSPAGLGYNEQFF; d_gene: TRBD2; j_gene: TRBJ2-1; abundance: .; v_gene: TRBV19
CDR3nt: TGCGCCAGCAGCCCACTAGGATTTGGACAGGGACGTTATGGCTACACCTTC; CDR3aa: CASSPLGFGQGRYGYTF; d_gene: TRBD1; j_gene: TRBJ1-2; abundance: .; v_gene: TRBV5-1
CDR3nt: TGTGCCGTACGGAGCAGTCTCTATGGCTACACCTTC; CDR3aa: CAVRSSLYGYTF; d_gene: .; j_gene: TRBJ1-2; abundance: .; v_gene: TRBV28
CDR3nt: TGCGCCAGCAGCCAGGGGACAGAAGAGACCCAGTACTTC; CDR3aa: CASSQGTEETQYF; d_gene: TRBD1; j_gene: TRBJ2-5; abundance: .; v_gene: TRBV4-1
CDR3nt: TGTGCCAGCAGCCCGACTCTAACAGGCTACGAGCAGTACTTC; CDR3aa: CASSPTLTGYEQYF; d_gene: .; j_gene: TRBJ2-7; abundance: .; v_gene: TRBV2
CDR3nt: TGTGCCATCCAAGCGGGGGCAGCCTACAATGAGCAGTTCTTC; CDR3aa: CAIQAGAAYNEQFF; d_gene: TRBD2; j_gene: TRBJ2-1; abundance: .; v_gene: TRBV6-1